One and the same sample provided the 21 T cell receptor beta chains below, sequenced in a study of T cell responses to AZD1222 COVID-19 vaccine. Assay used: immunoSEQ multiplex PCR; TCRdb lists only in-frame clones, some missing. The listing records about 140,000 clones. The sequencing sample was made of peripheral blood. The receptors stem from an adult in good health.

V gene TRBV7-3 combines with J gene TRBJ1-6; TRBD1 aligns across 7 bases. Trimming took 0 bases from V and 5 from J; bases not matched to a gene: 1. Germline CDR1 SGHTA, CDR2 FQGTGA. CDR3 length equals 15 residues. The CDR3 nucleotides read TGTGCCAGCAGCTTAACAGGGGGCAATAATTCACCCCTCCACTTT. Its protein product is CASSLTGGNNSPLHF.

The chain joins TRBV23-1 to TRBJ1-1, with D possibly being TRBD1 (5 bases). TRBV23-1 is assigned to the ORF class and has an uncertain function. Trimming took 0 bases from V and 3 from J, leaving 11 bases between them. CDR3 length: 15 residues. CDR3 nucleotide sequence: TGCGCCAGCAGTCAATCCGCGGGGCGCGACACTGAAGCTTTCTTT. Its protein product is CASSQSAGRDTEAFF.

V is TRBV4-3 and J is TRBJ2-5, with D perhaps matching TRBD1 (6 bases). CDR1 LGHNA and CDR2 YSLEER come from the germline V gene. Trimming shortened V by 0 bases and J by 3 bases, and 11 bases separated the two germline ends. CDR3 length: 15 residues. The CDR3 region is CASSQDLGAEETQYF. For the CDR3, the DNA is TGCGCCAGCAGCCAAGATCTGGGGGCGGAAGAGACCCAGTACTTC.

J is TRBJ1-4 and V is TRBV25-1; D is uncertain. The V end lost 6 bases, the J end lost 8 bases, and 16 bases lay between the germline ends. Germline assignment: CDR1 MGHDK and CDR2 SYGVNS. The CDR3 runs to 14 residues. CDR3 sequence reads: CASRQKGRSEKLFF. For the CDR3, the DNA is TGTGCCAGCAGACAGAAAGGGAGATCGGAAAAACTGTTTTTT.

The CDR3 bases are TGCGCCAGCAGCCCCCGTCGGGGGAGTTTCTCCGATACGCAGTATTTT. Protein: CASSPRRGSFSDTQYF. The rearrangement links TRBV10-1 to TRBJ2-3; maybe TRBD2 (6 bases). Germline V CDR1 and CDR2: WNHNN, SYGVQD (reference sequence). The germline V and J ends were trimmed by 6 bases and 6 bases, with 22 bases remaining between them. The CDR3 loop spans 16 amino acids.

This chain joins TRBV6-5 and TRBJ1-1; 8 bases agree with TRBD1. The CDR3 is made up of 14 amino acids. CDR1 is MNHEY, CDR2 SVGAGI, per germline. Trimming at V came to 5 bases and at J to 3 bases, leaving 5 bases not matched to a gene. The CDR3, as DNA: TGTGCCAGCAGTCAACAGGGGGGAGACACTGAAGCTTTCTTT. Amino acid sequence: CASSQQGGDTEAFF.

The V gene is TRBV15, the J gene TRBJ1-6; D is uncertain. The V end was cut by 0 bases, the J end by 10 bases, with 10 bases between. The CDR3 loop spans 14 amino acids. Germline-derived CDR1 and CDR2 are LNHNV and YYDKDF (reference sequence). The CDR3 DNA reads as TGTGCCACCAGCAGAGAGGGTCCCGCCTCACCCCTCCACTTT. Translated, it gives CATSREGPASPLHF.

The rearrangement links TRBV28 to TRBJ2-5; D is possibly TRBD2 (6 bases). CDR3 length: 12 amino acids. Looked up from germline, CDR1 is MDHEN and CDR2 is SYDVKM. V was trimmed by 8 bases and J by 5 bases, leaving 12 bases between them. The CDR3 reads CASGGTPETQYF. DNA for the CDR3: TGTGCCAGCGGGGGGACTCCGGAGACCCAGTACTTC.

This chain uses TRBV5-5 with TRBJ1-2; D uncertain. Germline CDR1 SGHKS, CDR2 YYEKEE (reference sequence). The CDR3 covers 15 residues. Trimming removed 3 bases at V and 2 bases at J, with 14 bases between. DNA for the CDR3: TGTGCCAGCAGCTCCCCGGGCAGGTTAAACTATGGCTACACCTTC. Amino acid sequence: CASSSPGRLNYGYTF.

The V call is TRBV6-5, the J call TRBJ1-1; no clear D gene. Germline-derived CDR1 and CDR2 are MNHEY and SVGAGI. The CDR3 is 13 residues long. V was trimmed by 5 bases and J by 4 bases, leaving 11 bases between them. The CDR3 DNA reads TGTGCCAGCAGTCCTGACCGGCCCACTGAAGCTTTCTTT. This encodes CASSPDRPTEAFF.

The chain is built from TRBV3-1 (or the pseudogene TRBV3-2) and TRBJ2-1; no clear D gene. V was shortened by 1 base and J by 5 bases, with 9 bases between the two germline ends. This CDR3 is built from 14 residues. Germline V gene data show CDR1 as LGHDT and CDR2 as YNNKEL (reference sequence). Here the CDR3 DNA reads TGTGCCAGCAGCCAAGGGCCTAATAACAATGAGCAGTTCTTC. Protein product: CASSQGPNNNEQFF.

The CDR3 region is CASSSSSGVPPEQFF. CDR3 DNA: TGTGCCAGCAGCTCCTCTAGCGGGGTTCCACCTGAGCAGTTCTTC. The V and J genes are TRBV5-6 and TRBJ2-1, with TRBD2 matching 9 bases. The CDR3 runs 15 residues. V was pared by 3 bases and J by 9 bases, with 10 bases of the junction left unmatched. The germline V gene has CDR1 SGHDT and CDR2 YYEEEE.

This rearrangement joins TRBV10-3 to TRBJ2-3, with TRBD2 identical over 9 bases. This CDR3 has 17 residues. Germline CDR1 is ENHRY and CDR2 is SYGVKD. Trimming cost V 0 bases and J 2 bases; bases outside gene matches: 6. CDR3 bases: TGTGCCATCAGTGAGTCGACTACTAGCGGGTACACAGATACGCAGTATTTT. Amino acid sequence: CAISESTTSGYTDTQYF.

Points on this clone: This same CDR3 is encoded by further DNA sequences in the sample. The CDR3 region is CASSLGPLNTEAFF. In DNA, the CDR3 is TGTGCCAGCAGCCTAGGACCGCTGAACACTGAAGCTTTCTTT. The chain couples TRBV7-2 to TRBJ1-1; D unresolved. V lost 5 bases to trimming and J lost 0 bases, with 10 bases between them. Per germline, CDR1 SGHTA and CDR2 FQGNSA. CDR3 size: 14 residues.

The CDR3 DNA reads TGTGCCAGCAGCCTGGACAGGGGTGAACCCCTCCACTTT. It specifies CASSLDRGEPLHF. The rearrangement links TRBV11-3 to TRBJ1-6, with 9 nucleotides matching TRBD1. The CDR3 contains 13 residues. V lost 5 bases, J lost 12 bases, and 5 bases stayed unmatched. Germline assignment: CDR1 SGHNT and CDR2 YENEEA. Filled out from reference TRBV11-3 and TRBJ1-6, the complete variable domain reads EAGVVQSPRYKIIEKKQPVAFWCNPISGHNTLYWYLQNLGQGPELLIRYENEEAVDDSQLPKDRFSAERLKGVDSTLKIQPAELGDSAVYLCASSLDRGEPLHFGNGTRLTVT.

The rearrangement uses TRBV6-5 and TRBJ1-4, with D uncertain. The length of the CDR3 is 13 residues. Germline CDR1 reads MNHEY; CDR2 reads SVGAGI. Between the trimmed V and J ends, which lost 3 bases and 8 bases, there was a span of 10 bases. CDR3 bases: TGTGCCAGCAGTTATGTGACATCGGAAAAACTGTTTTTT. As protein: CASSYVTSEKLFF.

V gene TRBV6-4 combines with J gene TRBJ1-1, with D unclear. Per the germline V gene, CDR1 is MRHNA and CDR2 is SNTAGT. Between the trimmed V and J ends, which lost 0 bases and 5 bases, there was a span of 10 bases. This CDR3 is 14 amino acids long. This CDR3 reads CASSDSSKGTEAFF. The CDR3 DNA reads TGTGCCAGCAGTGACTCGTCGAAGGGAACTGAAGCTTTCTTT.

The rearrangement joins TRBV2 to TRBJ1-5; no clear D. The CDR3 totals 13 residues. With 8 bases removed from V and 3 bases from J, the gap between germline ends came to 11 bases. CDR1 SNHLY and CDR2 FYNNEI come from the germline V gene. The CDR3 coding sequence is TGTGCCAGCGGTATCGGTTTCAATCAGCCCCAGCATTTT. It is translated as CASGIGFNQPQHF.

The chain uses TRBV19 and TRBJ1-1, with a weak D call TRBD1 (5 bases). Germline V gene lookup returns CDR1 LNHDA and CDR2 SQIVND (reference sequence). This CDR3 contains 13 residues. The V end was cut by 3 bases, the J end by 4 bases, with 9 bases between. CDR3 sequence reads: CASSIAGRTEAFF. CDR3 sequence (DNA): TGTGCCAGTAGTATCGCAGGGCGCACTGAAGCTTTCTTT.

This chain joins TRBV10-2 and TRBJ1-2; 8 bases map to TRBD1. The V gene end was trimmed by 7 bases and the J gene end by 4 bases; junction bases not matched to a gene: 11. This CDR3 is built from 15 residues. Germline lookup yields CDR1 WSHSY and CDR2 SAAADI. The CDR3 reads CASIPSTGAPYGYTF. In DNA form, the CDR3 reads TGCGCCAGCATCCCCTCGACAGGGGCCCCCTATGGCTACACCTTC.

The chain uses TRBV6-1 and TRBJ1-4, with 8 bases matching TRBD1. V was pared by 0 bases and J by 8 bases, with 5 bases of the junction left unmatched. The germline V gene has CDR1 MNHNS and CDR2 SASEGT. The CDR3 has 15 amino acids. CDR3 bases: TGTGCCAGCAGTGAAGCCGGGACAGGAGGGGAAAAACTGTTTTTT. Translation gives CASSEAGTGGEKLFF.